The 30 T cell receptor beta chains reported below all come from one sample, sequenced in a study of T cell responses to AZD1222 COVID-19 vaccine. Clones were sequenced by immunoSEQ multiplex PCR, and TCRdb holds only the in-frame ones, with some missing. The sample lists some 140,000 clones; 70% to 90% were seen once. Here the sequenced sample was peripheral blood, taken 28 days after the second dose of the MenACWY control vaccine. The receptors shown here come from an adult who received the MenACWY meningococcal vaccine as a control.

The V and J genes are TRBV9 and TRBJ1-2; D is uncertain. Germline V gene sequence: CDR1 SGDLS, CDR2 YYNGEE. The V gene lost 3 bases and the J gene lost 7 bases, with 16 bases spanning the gap. The CDR3 is made up of 14 amino acids. CDR3: CASSARSGEVGYTF. For the CDR3, the DNA is TGTGCCAGCAGCGCCCGTTCCGGGGAAGTTGGCTACACCTTC.

The chain has TRBV3-1 (or the pseudogene TRBV3-2) and TRBJ2-2, with D maybe TRBD2 (6 bases). The CDR3 spans 14 residues. Per the germline V gene, CDR1 is LGHDT and CDR2 is YNNKEL (reference sequence). Trimming cost V 5 bases and J 5 bases, with 12 bases left between them. The CDR3 DNA sequence: TGTGCCAGCAGCGCGGGGACGGGGACCGGGGAGCTGTTTTTT. It yields the protein CASSAGTGTGELFF.

The chain combines TRBV28 with TRBJ1-2, with D maybe TRBD1 (6 bases). V was pared by 7 bases and J by 6 bases, with 18 bases between. Germline V gene lookup returns CDR1 MDHEN and CDR2 SYDVKM. This CDR3 region has 14 residues. CDR3 protein: CASIDPGAIHGYTF. CDR3 nucleotide sequence: TGTGCCAGCATTGACCCGGGGGCCATCCATGGCTACACCTTC.

J is TRBJ2-7 and V is TRBV5-1, with TRBD1 matching 8 bases. There are 15 residues in the CDR3. With 0 bases clipped from V and 0 bases from J, the junction kept 2 bases outside the gene matches. Germline CDR1 SGHRS, CDR2 YFSETQ. In DNA form, the CDR3 reads TGCGCCAGCAGCTTGGGACAGGGGAGCTCCTACGAGCAGTACTTC. The encoded protein is CASSLGQGSSYEQYF. The variable domain in full, with the rest retrieved from reference TRBV5-1 and TRBJ2-7, is KAGVTQTPRYLIKTRGQQVTLSCSPISGHRSVSWYQQTPGQGLQFLFEYFSETQRNKGNFPGRFSGRQFSNSRSEMNVSTLELGDSALYLCASSLGQGSSYEQYFGPGTRLTVT.

The chain carries TRBV4-1 and TRBJ1-1; D gene unclear. CDR1 and CDR2 from the germline V gene are MGHRA and YSYEKL. The CDR3 contains 14 residues. V lost 4 bases to trimming and J lost 2 bases, with 11 bases between them. The CDR3 sequence: CASSLGAINTEAFF. The CDR3 DNA reads as TGCGCCAGCAGCCTTGGAGCAATAAACACTGAAGCTTTCTTT.

This chain connects TRBV7-6 to TRBJ2-5; TRBD1 agrees at 7 bases. Germline V gene lookup returns CDR1 SGHVS and CDR2 FNYEAQ. This CDR3 is 14 amino acids long. The J segment lost 9 bases and the V segment lost 1 base, leaving 8 bases of the junction unmatched. The CDR3 DNA follows: TGTGCCAGCAGCTTAGACAGGGACAGAGGGGCCCAGTACTTC. It yields the protein CASSLDRDRGAQYF. Together with reference TRBV7-6 and TRBJ2-5, the CDR3 gives the full variable domain: GAGVSQSPRYKVTKRGQDVALRCDPISGHVSLYWYRQALGQGPEFLTYFNYEAQQDKSGLPNDRFSAERPEGSISTLTIQRTEQRDSAMYRCASSLDRDRGAQYFGPGTRLLVL.

The V and J genes are TRBV5-1 and TRBJ2-5; tentative D call: TRBD1 (6 bases). The CDR3 extends over 14 amino acids. Trimming left V 6 bases short and J 5 bases short, with 17 bases between. Germline assignment: CDR1 SGHRS and CDR2 YFSETQ. CDR3 bases: TGCGCCAGCACGACAGGCGTGATTGGGGAGACCCAGTACTTC. Its protein is CASTTGVIGETQYF.

J is TRBJ1-4 and V is TRBV18; no clear D gene. Germline V gene sequence: CDR1 KGHSH, CDR2 LQKENI. The V end was cut by 1 base, the J end by 5 bases, with 5 bases between. The CDR3 spans 13 residues. The CDR3 loop reads CASSPLGNEKLFF. CDR3 in DNA: TGTGCCAGCTCACCACTGGGGAATGAAAAACTGTTTTTT.

This chain's CDR3 is CASSAIEYNEQFF. CDR3 bases: TGTGCCAGCAGCGCCATAGAATACAATGAGCAGTTCTTC. The chain is built from TRBV7-2 and TRBJ2-1, with unresolved D. The V gene lost 5 bases and the J gene lost 4 bases, with 9 bases spanning the gap. This CDR3 has 13 residues. The germline gives CDR1 SGHTA, CDR2 FQGNSA.

The chain uses TRBV5-4 and TRBJ2-1, with D perhaps matching TRBD1 (5 bases). The V end was cut by 4 bases, the J end by 0 bases, with 11 bases between. The CDR3 loop spans 15 amino acids. Looked up from germline, CDR1 is SGHNT and CDR2 is YYREEE (reference sequence). DNA of the CDR3: TGTGCCAGCAGCCGACAGACCAGCTCCTACAATGAGCAGTTCTTC. This gives the protein CASSRQTSSYNEQFF. Together with reference TRBV5-4 and TRBJ2-1, the CDR3 gives the full variable domain: ETGVTQSPTHLIKTRGQQVTLRCSSQSGHNTVSWYQQALGQGPQFIFQYYREEENGRGNFPPRFSGLQFPNYSSELNVNALELDDSALYLCASSRQTSSYNEQFFGPGTRLTVL.

The genes are TRBV9 and TRBJ2-7, with D hard to call. V was trimmed by 3 bases and J by 1 base, leaving 8 bases between them. This CDR3 has 13 residues. Germline values: CDR1 SGDLS, CDR2 YYNGEE. The CDR3 coding sequence is TGTGCCAGCAGCGGAGGACCTTCCTACGAGCAGTACTTC. It specifies CASSGGPSYEQYF.

This chain uses TRBV18 with TRBJ1-5, with TRBD1 matching over 7 bases. V was clipped by 3 bases and J by 4 bases; unmatched bases: 6. The CDR3 is made up of 15 amino acids. CDR1 is KGHSH and CDR2 is LQKENI in the germline V gene. The CDR3 protein is CASSPWTGPNQPQHF. The CDR3 nucleotides read TGTGCCAGCTCACCTTGGACAGGCCCTAATCAGCCCCAGCATTTT.

The chain couples TRBV7-2 to TRBJ2-2; D is undetermined. CDR3 length: 12 amino acids. The germline gives CDR1 SGHTA, CDR2 FQGNSA. V dropped 7 bases and J dropped 2 bases, with 5 bases sitting between them. The CDR3: CASTLNTGELFF. The CDR3 DNA reads TGTGCCAGCACCCTTAACACCGGGGAGCTGTTTTTT.

V and J are TRBV5-6 and TRBJ2-2, with D perhaps given as TRBD1 or TRBD2 (6 bases each). Germline-derived CDR1 and CDR2 are SGHDT and YYEEEE. There are 16 residues in the CDR3. The V and J ends lost 4 bases and 4 bases respectively, with 17 bases between them. CDR3 protein: CASSGQRGVGTGELFF. The CDR3 nucleotides read TGTGCCAGCAGCGGCCAGAGGGGGGTTGGCACCGGGGAGCTGTTTTTT.

The V call is TRBV6-5, the J call TRBJ2-7; TRBD1 matches 7 bases. The CDR3 has 15 residues. Germline V gene sequence: CDR1 MNHEY, CDR2 SVGAGI. With 6 bases clipped from V and 5 bases from J, the junction kept 13 bases outside the gene matches. Here the CDR3 reads CASSPGQWVLDEQYV. In nucleotides, the CDR3 is TGTGCCAGCAGCCCGGGACAGTGGGTCCTCGACGAGCAGTACGTC.

The rearrangement links TRBV5-1 to TRBJ1-5; D is uncertain. CDR1 is SGHRS, CDR2 YFSETQ, per germline. V lost 1 base, J lost 0 bases, and 11 bases lay in between. The CDR3 length is 16 residues. For the CDR3, the DNA is TGCGCCAGCAGCTTGCAGGCGGCGGATAGCAATCAGCCCCAGCATTTT. Protein product: CASSLQAADSNQPQHF.

The chain carries TRBV29-1 and TRBJ1-1; a weak D match, TRBD1 (5 bases). The CDR3 runs 15 residues. Germline V CDR1 and CDR2: SQVTM, ANQGSEA. V gave up 7 bases and J gave up 4 bases, with 22 bases separating them. CDR3 in amino acids: CSALGTSGVGTEAFF. CDR3 DNA: TGCAGCGCTCTCGGGACGTCGGGCGTGGGCACTGAAGCTTTCTTT.

This clone was seen a single time. The chain is built from TRBV5-1 and TRBJ2-7, with TRBD1 as a possible D gene (7 bases). This CDR3 has 15 residues. From germline, CDR1 is SGHRS and CDR2 YFSETQ. Deletions cut 0 bases from V and 2 bases from J, with 12 bases between. The DNA of the CDR3 is TGCGCCAGCAGCTTGGGGCCAGGGGGGACCTACGAGCAGTACGTC. Its translation: CASSLGPGGTYEQYV.

The chain joins TRBV7-2 to TRBJ2-3; perhaps TRBD1 as D (5 bases). V was pared by 2 bases and J by 7 bases, with 7 bases between. The germline gives CDR1 SGHTA, CDR2 FQGNSA. CDR3 size: 12 residues. In DNA, the CDR3 is TGTGCCAGCAGCTTATGGACAAATACGCAGTATTTT. It codes for CASSLWTNTQYF.

The V and J genes are TRBV2 and TRBJ2-3; D uncertain. This CDR3 spans 12 amino acids. Germline V gene lookup returns CDR1 SNHLY and CDR2 FYNNEI. Trimming removed 5 bases at V and 2 bases at J, with 5 bases between. DNA of the CDR3: TGTGCCAGCAGTCAGTTCACAGATACGCAGTATTTT. Translated, it gives CASSQFTDTQYF.

DNA for the CDR3: TGTGCCAGCAGCCGGGCCCTTAATGAAAAACTGTTTTTT. Translation gives CASSRALNEKLFF. The chain recombines TRBV3-1 (or the pseudogene TRBV3-2) with TRBJ1-4, with D unclear. CDR1 is LGHDT and CDR2 is YNNKEL in the germline V gene (reference sequence). This CDR3 has 13 amino acids. Between the trimmed V and J ends, which lost 4 bases and 4 bases, there was a span of 7 bases.

The chain recombines TRBV4-1 with TRBJ1-6; tentative D call: TRBD1 (5 bases). Germline CDR1 MGHRA, CDR2 YSYEKL. V was trimmed by 1 base and J by 7 bases, leaving 14 bases between them. CDR3 length: 16 residues. The chain's CDR3 is CASSQGVGLGNSPLHF. The DNA of the CDR3 is TGCGCCAGCAGCCAAGGTGTGGGGCTTGGGAATTCACCCCTCCACTTT.

The J gene is TRBJ2-5, the V gene TRBV6-6; 7 bases agree with TRBD1. Germline CDR1 and CDR2: MNHNY and SVGAGI (reference sequence). J gave up 2 bases and V 9 bases, and 9 bases lay outside the gene matches. CDR3 length: 14 amino acids. The CDR3, as DNA: TGTGCCAGTCAACTCCAGGGACAGCAAGAGACCCAGTACTTC. Protein: CASQLQGQQETQYF.

The chain is built from TRBV7-9 and TRBJ2-3; D not resolved. V was trimmed by 1 base and J by 6 bases, leaving 8 bases between them. The CDR3 is made up of 13 amino acids. Germline CDR1 SEHNR, CDR2 FQNEAQ (reference sequence). The CDR3 protein is CASSLVPTDTQYF. In nucleotides, the CDR3 is TGTGCCAGCAGCTTAGTGCCTACTGATACGCAGTATTTT.

V is TRBV18 and J is TRBJ1-2, with D possibly matching TRBD1 (6 bases). V lost 2 bases to trimming and J lost 2 bases, with 12 bases between them. CDR3 length: 15 residues. The germline V gene has CDR1 KGHSH and CDR2 LQKENI. CDR3 sequence: CASSPNGGANYGYTF. The DNA of the CDR3 is TGTGCCAGCTCACCAAACGGGGGGGCAAACTATGGCTACACCTTC.

The V and J genes are TRBV11-1 and TRBJ1-4; 9 bases agree with TRBD1. Germline V gene data show CDR1 as SGHAT and CDR2 as FQDESV (reference sequence). J gave up 7 bases and V 3 bases, and 3 bases lay outside the gene matches. There are 14 residues in the CDR3. CDR3 region: CASSFGTGTEKLFF. CDR3 sequence (DNA): TGTGCCAGCAGCTTCGGGACAGGGACTGAAAAACTGTTTTTT. The full variable domain, its missing parts supplied by reference TRBV11-1 and TRBJ1-4, is EAEVAQSPRYKITEKSQAVAFWCDPISGHATLYWYRQILGQGPELLVQFQDESVVDDSQLPKDRFSAERLKGVDSTLKIQPAELGDSAMYLCASSFGTGTEKLFFGSGTQLSVL.

The chain combines TRBV18 with TRBJ2-1, with 7 bases aligning to TRBD1. The length of the CDR3 is 15 residues. Per germline, CDR1 KGHSH and CDR2 LQKENI. The V segment lost 1 base and the J segment 5 bases; nucleotides outside the gene matches: 5. In DNA form, the CDR3 reads TGTGCCAGCTCACCACGCCAGGGGGTCAACAATGAGCAGTTCTTC. Its translation is CASSPRQGVNNEQFF.

The CDR3 is CASSLAGWSRTAYEQYF. The CDR3 DNA is TGTGCCAGCAGCTTGGCCGGGTGGAGCAGGACAGCGTACGAGCAGTACTTC. The chain combines TRBV5-6 with TRBJ2-7; D possibly corresponds to TRBD1 (6 bases). The V end lost 0 bases, the J end lost 4 bases, and 20 bases lay between the germline ends. The CDR3 covers 17 residues. CDR1 SGHDT and CDR2 YYEEEE come from the germline V gene.

The J gene is TRBJ1-6, the V gene TRBV7-2; tentatively, D is TRBD1 (5 bases). CDR3 size: 14 residues. Trimming pared 3 bases from V and 7 bases from J, leaving 10 bases between. Germline CDR1 is SGHTA and CDR2 is FQGNSA. Here the CDR3 DNA reads TGTGCCAGCAGCTTGACGGGGCGAAATTCACCCCTCCACTTT. This translates into CASSLTGRNSPLHF.

The chain joins TRBV7-9 to TRBJ1-1; D unresolved. V was cut by 1 base and J by 11 bases, with 17 bases left in between. The CDR3 runs 14 residues. The germline CDR1 and CDR2 sequences are SEHNR and FQNEAQ (reference sequence). The CDR3, as DNA: TGTGCCAGCAGCTTAGTTTTAGGTCTTTCGGGGGCTTTCTTT. This translates into CASSLVLGLSGAFF.